This T cell receptor beta chain was recorded in a study of T cells after yellow fever vaccination. Whole-study results and caveats: Detected again after the booster were most primary-vaccination clones, at 95% to 96% CD4 and 80% to 90% CD8. Only a small proportion of the clonotypes turned up in both the CD4 and the CD8 compartments, likely arising from convergent recombination.

One entry per CDR3 protein, called by TCRdb with MiXCR from the 5' RACE reads. In the table there are approximately 550,000 distinct CDR3 sequences, 13% of which are singletons. Regarding this clonotype: Its antigen is not known.

This sample comprised PBMCs, obtained on the day of the yellow fever booster vaccination. This TCR derives from a man aged 25 to 45 who received the YFV17D yellow fever vaccine.

The CDR3 loop reads CASSLRLDTEAFF. CDR3 bases: TGTGCCAGCAGCCTAAGGTTAGACACTGAAGCTTTCTTT. The chain has TRBV13 and TRBJ1-1, with D hard to call. With 5 bases removed from V and 3 bases from J, the gap between germline ends came to 10 bases. This CDR3 is 13 amino acids long. Per germline, CDR1 PRHDT and CDR2 FYEKMQ (reference sequence).